These 26 T cell receptor beta chains were all obtained from the same sample, sequenced in a study of blood T cell repertoires in COVID-19. Assay used: immunoSEQ multiplex PCR; TCRdb lists only in-frame clones, some missing. The sample lists about 140,000 clones, around 76% seen once, with under 15% in the top ten. What was sequenced was peripheral blood. These TCRs come from an elderly man with acute or convalescent COVID-19.

The chain joins TRBV6-5 to TRBJ2-1; 7 nucleotides agree with TRBD2. After removal of 3 bases from V and 13 bases from J, the junction contained 6 bases not matched to a gene. The CDR3 sequence is 12 residues long. Germline CDR1 and CDR2: MNHEY and SVGAGI. The CDR3 nucleotides are TGTGCCAGCAGTTATATCGGGGGGAAACAGTTCTTC. Protein product: CASSYIGGKQFF.

V is TRBV7-3 and J is TRBJ2-1; 7 nucleotides match TRBD2. The CDR3 runs 15 residues. CDR1 is SGHTA and CDR2 is FQGTGA in the germline V gene. Losses at the gene ends were 1 base for V and 6 bases for J; bases not matched to a gene: 6. CDR3 in DNA: TGTGCCAGCAGCTTAATGGGGGGGATACGCAATGAGCAGTTCTTC. Protein: CASSLMGGIRNEQFF.

The chain links TRBV5-1 to TRBJ2-3; a weak D match, TRBD2 (7 bases). This CDR3 is 15 amino acids long. CDR1 SGHRS and CDR2 YFSETQ come from the germline V gene. The V and J ends lost 5 bases and 3 bases respectively, with 16 bases between them. The CDR3, as DNA: TGCGCCAGCAGAGTAAGGGGGGGCGGAACAGATACGCAGTATTTT. Its protein is CASRVRGGGTDTQYF. Drawing the rest from reference TRBV5-1 and TRBJ2-3, the complete variable domain is KAGVTQTPRYLIKTRGQQVTLSCSPISGHRSVSWYQQTPGQGLQFLFEYFSETQRNKGNFPGRFSGRQFSNSRSEMNVSTLELGDSALYLCASRVRGGGTDTQYFGPGTRLTVL.

The chain links TRBV11-2 to TRBJ1-1, with 11 bases lining up with TRBD1. The CDR3 totals 16 residues. Germline V gene data show CDR1 as SGHAT and CDR2 as FQNNGV. With V trimmed by 5 bases and J by 6 bases, 11 bases remained unmatched. This chain's CDR3 is CASSQWGAGQGAEAFF. CDR3 DNA sequence: TGTGCCAGCAGCCAGTGGGGGGCGGGACAGGGGGCTGAAGCTTTCTTT.

This chain connects TRBV24-1 to TRBJ2-3, with TRBD2 as a possible D gene (6 bases). The CDR3 covers 14 residues. Looked up from germline, CDR1 is KGHDR and CDR2 is SFDVKD. The V end was cut by 5 bases, the J end by 2 bases, with 10 bases between. The CDR3 protein is CATSALRDTDTQYF. CDR3 DNA sequence: TGTGCCACCAGTGCCCTGCGGGACACAGATACGCAGTATTTT.

Only one count was recorded for this clone. The chain employs TRBV5-6 and TRBJ2-3, with a possible D match to TRBD1 (5 bases). This CDR3 region has 14 residues. The V gene's germline CDR1 is SGHDT and CDR2 YYEEEE. Between the trimmed V and J ends, which lost 3 bases and 4 bases, there was a span of 12 bases. CDR3 region: CASSSQGFADTQYF. The CDR3 DNA reads TGTGCCAGCAGCTCCCAGGGTTTTGCAGATACGCAGTATTTT.

The chain recombines TRBV30 with TRBJ1-4; D is undetermined. The CDR3 covers 12 residues. Germline lookup yields CDR1 GTSNPN and CDR2 SVGIG (reference sequence). Trimming took off 0 bases at V and 7 bases at J, with 6 bases between the two ends. As DNA, the CDR3 is TGTGCCTGGAGTGTATCGGGTGAAAAACTGTTTTTT. This gives the protein CAWSVSGEKLFF.

J is TRBJ1-2 and V is TRBV25-1; D call uncertain. In germline, CDR1 is MGHDK, CDR2 SYGVNS. The V and J ends lost 3 bases and 2 bases respectively, with 7 bases between them. The CDR3 is made up of 13 amino acids. CDR3: CASSESRNYGYTF. CDR3 DNA sequence: TGTGCCAGCAGTGAGTCCAGGAACTATGGCTACACCTTC.

This sequence joins TRBV28 and TRBJ2-1; 10 bases fit TRBD1. The V and J ends lost 8 bases and 15 bases, in that order; junction bases with no gene match: 7. This CDR3 region has 11 residues. Germline CDR1 and CDR2: MDHEN and SYDVKM. The CDR3: CASRQTGGLFF. The CDR3 DNA reads as TGTGCCAGCCGACAGACAGGGGGCCTGTTCTTC.

The J gene is TRBJ2-3, the V gene TRBV29-1; 7 nucleotides align to TRBD1. Unmatched junction bases numbered 10, after V lost 4 bases and J lost 0 bases. In germline, CDR1 is SQVTM, CDR2 ANQGSEA. This CDR3 has 16 amino acids. The CDR3 bases are TGCAGCGTTGTGGGGGCCAGGGGGTATAGCACAGATACGCAGTATTTT. It specifies CSVVGARGYSTDTQYF.

The chain carries TRBV18 and TRBJ1-1; 7 bases are a match to TRBD1. With 4 bases clipped from V and 5 bases from J, the junction kept 7 bases outside the gene matches. CDR1 and CDR2 from the germline V gene are KGHSH and LQKENI. The CDR3 runs to 14 residues. Here the CDR3 reads CASSLSDRQTEAFF. DNA for the CDR3: TGTGCCAGCTCACTTTCGGACAGGCAGACTGAAGCTTTCTTT.

This clone was detected a few times. The chain combines TRBV7-8 with TRBJ1-4; D call uncertain. The V end was cut by 0 bases, the J end by 4 bases, with 6 bases between. The CDR3 length is 14 residues. The germline gives CDR1 SGHVS, CDR2 FQNEAQ. CDR3 nucleotides: TGTGCCAGCAGCTTAGCGGAGGGTAATGAAAAACTGTTTTTT. Translating it yields CASSLAEGNEKLFF. The full variable domain, in which reference TRBV7-8 and TRBJ1-4 provide the parts outside the CDR3, is GAGVSQSPRYKVAKRGQDVALRCDPISGHVSLFWYQQALGQGPEFLTYFQNEAQLDKSGLPSDRFFAERPEGSVSTLKIQRTQQEDSAVYLCASSLAEGNEKLFFGSGTQLSVL.

This chain joins TRBV7-3 and TRBJ1-1; D is undetermined. With 7 bases removed from V and 4 bases from J, the gap between germline ends came to 16 bases. The CDR3 sequence is 14 residues long. Germline V gene sequence: CDR1 SGHTA, CDR2 FQGTGA. CDR3 protein: CASTDGVEATEAFF. The CDR3 nucleotides read TGTGCCAGCACCGACGGGGTAGAAGCCACTGAAGCTTTCTTT.

This chain connects TRBV2 to TRBJ1-2; D unclear. The CDR3 runs 13 residues. The V and J ends lost 5 bases and 8 bases respectively, with 15 bases between them. Germline V gene data show CDR1 as SNHLY and CDR2 as FYNNEI. CDR3 nucleotides: TGTGCCAGCAGTTTGGAGGGCGGAGGAGGCTACACCTTC. Amino acids: CASSLEGGGGYTF.

This clone was recorded a few times. V and J are TRBV10-3 and TRBJ1-2; 8 bases match TRBD1. The J segment lost 0 bases and the V segment lost 6 bases, leaving 3 bases of the junction unmatched. This CDR3 has 14 amino acids. Germline CDR1 ENHRY, CDR2 SYGVKD. This CDR3 is CAIRGTGPNYGYTF. For the CDR3, the DNA is TGTGCCATCAGGGGGACAGGACCTAACTATGGCTACACCTTC.

The J gene is TRBJ2-1, the V gene TRBV9; D is possibly TRBD1 (5 bases). The germline CDR1 and CDR2 sequences are SGDLS and YYNGEE. V was cut by 2 bases and J by 4 bases, with 13 bases left in between. CDR3 length: 15 residues. The CDR3 here is CASSVQGSLYNEQFF. The CDR3 bases are TGTGCCAGCAGCGTTCAGGGAAGTCTGTACAATGAGCAGTTCTTC.

This clone was picked up many times. The chain uses TRBV27 and TRBJ1-1; D uncertain. The CDR3 contains 15 residues. Germline V gene data show CDR1 as MNHEY and CDR2 as SMNVEV (reference sequence). The ends were cut back, 1 base at V and 0 bases at J, with 9 bases in the middle. The CDR3 is CASSLFEAVNTEAFF. DNA of the CDR3: TGTGCCAGCAGTTTATTCGAGGCGGTGAACACTGAAGCTTTCTTT.

The chain employs TRBV2 and TRBJ1-5; 7 bases are a match to TRBD1. The J segment lost 2 bases and the V segment lost 5 bases, leaving 6 bases of the junction unmatched. The germline V gene encodes CDR1 SNHLY and CDR2 FYNNEI. The CDR3 runs 15 residues. The DNA of the CDR3 is TGTGCCAGCAGTTTAGGGGGCGCGGGCAATCAGCCCCAGCATTTT. As protein: CASSLGGAGNQPQHF.

This chain joins TRBV9 and TRBJ1-5; D is unresolved. The CDR3 is 15 amino acids. From germline, CDR1 is SGDLS and CDR2 YYNGEE. The V and J ends lost 0 bases and 1 base respectively, with 8 bases between them. DNA for the CDR3: TGTGCCAGCAGCGTAGGAGTGGTGAGCAATCAGCCCCAGCATTTT. Its protein is CASSVGVVSNQPQHF.

The chain couples TRBV19 to TRBJ1-1, with TRBD1 identical over 10 bases. The V and J ends lost 4 bases and 5 bases, in that order; junction bases with no gene match: 10. The germline CDR1 and CDR2 sequences are LNHDA and SQIVND (reference sequence). The CDR3 consists of 16 residues. CDR3 coding DNA: TGTGCCAGTAGTAGGACAGGGGGGGCGCCCCATACTGAAGCTTTCTTT. As protein: CASSRTGGAPHTEAFF.

V is TRBV2 and J is TRBJ1-1; tentative D call: TRBD1 (6 bases). Germline CDR1 and CDR2: SNHLY and FYNNEI. This CDR3 comprises 15 residues. Trimming took 4 bases from V and 3 from J, leaving 15 bases between them. The CDR3: CASSGQQGSDTEAFF. The DNA of the CDR3 is TGTGCCAGCAGTGGGCAACAGGGTTCGGACACTGAAGCTTTCTTT.

The V call is TRBV3-1 (or the pseudogene TRBV3-2), the J call TRBJ1-4; D is perhaps TRBD1 (6 bases). From germline, CDR1 is LGHDT and CDR2 YNNKEL (reference sequence). V lost 6 bases, J lost 14 bases, and 19 bases lay in between. The CDR3 spans 13 residues. In DNA form, the CDR3 reads TGTGCCAGCAGTCAGGGGAGGGGCGAACGCCTGTTTTTT. This sequence encodes CASSQGRGERLFF.

This chain uses TRBV18 with TRBJ1-5, with TRBD1 identical over 12 bases. In germline, CDR1 is KGHSH, CDR2 LQKENI. This CDR3 region has 16 residues. V was clipped by 2 bases and J by 3 bases; unmatched bases: 2. The CDR3 protein is CASSPGTGGLNQPQHF. The CDR3 DNA is TGTGCCAGCTCACCAGGGACAGGGGGCCTCAATCAGCCCCAGCATTTT.

The V and J genes are TRBV7-2 and TRBJ2-1, with a possible D match to TRBD2 (6 bases). In germline, CDR1 is SGHTA, CDR2 FQGNSA. The V end was cut by 0 bases, the J end by 2 bases, with 11 bases between. The CDR3 runs 16 residues. Written as DNA, the CDR3 is TGTGCCAGCAGCTTAGCGGCCGGGAGTACCTACAATGAGCAGTTCTTC. This sequence encodes CASSLAAGSTYNEQFF.

This chain connects TRBV7-8 to TRBJ1-4, with TRBD1 matching over 8 bases. The CDR3 contains 21 residues. Losses at the gene ends were 5 bases for V and 6 bases for J; bases not matched to a gene: 26. Germline loops: CDR1 SGHVS, CDR2 FQNEAQ. Here the CDR3 reads CASSHYQRGGTGGKEDEKLFF. CDR3 coding DNA: TGTGCCAGCAGCCACTACCAGAGGGGCGGGACAGGTGGAAAGGAGGATGAAAAACTGTTTTTT.

The chain joins TRBV5-4 to TRBJ2-5; TRBD1 aligns across 9 bases. This CDR3 comprises 15 residues. CDR1 and CDR2 from the germline V gene are SGHNT and YYREEE (reference sequence). J lost 5 bases, V lost 1 base, and 6 bases had no gene match. The CDR3: CASSLKAGTGETQYF. The DNA for the CDR3 is TGTGCCAGCAGCTTGAAAGCCGGGACAGGGGAGACCCAGTACTTC.